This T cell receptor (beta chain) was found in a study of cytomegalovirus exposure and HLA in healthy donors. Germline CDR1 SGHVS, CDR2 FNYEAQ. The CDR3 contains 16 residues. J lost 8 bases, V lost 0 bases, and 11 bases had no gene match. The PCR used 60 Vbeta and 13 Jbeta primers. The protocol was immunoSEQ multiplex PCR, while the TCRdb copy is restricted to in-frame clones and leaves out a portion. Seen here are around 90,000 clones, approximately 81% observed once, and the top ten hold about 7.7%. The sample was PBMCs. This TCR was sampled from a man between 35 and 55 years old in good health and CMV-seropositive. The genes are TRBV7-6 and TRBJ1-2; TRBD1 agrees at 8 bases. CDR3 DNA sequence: TGTGCCAGCAGCTTAGCCCCTTCGACAGGGGAGGACGGCTACACCTTC. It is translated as CASSLAPSTGEDGYTF.